This T cell receptor (beta chain) was sequenced during a study of shared clonotypes between healthy human individuals. Study details: Ranging from 18 to 49 in age, donors were a couple of women and three men.

As originally analysed: For the immunoSEQ data, sequences were junction-only without quality scores, so filtering differed. Profiled with immunoSEQ multiplex PCR; TCRdb holds only in-frame clones, not every one. That table furnishes V, J and clone size, whereas the DNA furnished D and trimming. Of around 450,000 clones in the sample, around 79% are singletons; the top ten hold roughly an eighth. What was sequenced was PBMCs. The clonotype comes from a woman aged 35 to 49 in good health. Some clones in this sample may be carry-over from other donors' samples.

The CDR3 bases are TGTGCCAGCAGCTTAACGGGAGTTTACAATGAGCAGTTCTTC. Its protein product is CASSLTGVYNEQFF. The rearrangement links TRBV7-6 to TRBJ2-1; D perhaps matches TRBD2 (6 bases). The germline V gene has CDR1 SGHVS and CDR2 FNYEAQ. The V and J ends lost 2 bases and 4 bases respectively, with 9 bases between them. The CDR3 is 14 residues long.